A single sample gave rise to the 21 T cell receptor beta chains below, sequenced in a study of cytomegalovirus exposure and HLA in healthy donors. This PCR relied on a set of 60 Vbeta primers and 13 Jbeta primers. The repertoire was sequenced with immunoSEQ multiplex PCR; TCRdb's copy has only in-frame clones and lacks some. This sample has about 94,000 clones, with 50% to 75% found just once. The specimen sequenced was PBMCs. The source of these receptors is a man aged 25-40 years in good health and CMV-seronegative.

The genes are TRBV6-5 and TRBJ2-5; the D is unclear. Deletions cut 0 bases from V and 1 base from J, with 9 bases between. CDR1 and CDR2 from the germline V gene are MNHEY and SVGAGI. CDR3 size: 15 residues. The CDR3, as DNA: TGTGCCAGCAGTTACTCGACTCAATTCCAAGAGACCCAGTACTTC. This codes for CASSYSTQFQETQYF.

The chain carries TRBV7-3 and TRBJ2-3, with D unresolved. Germline CDR1 is SGHTA and CDR2 is FQGTGA. CDR3 size: 13 residues. V lost 2 bases to trimming and J lost 9 bases, with 12 bases between them. The CDR3 DNA reads as TGTGCCAGCAGCTTAGATGCCCCCGAGACGCAGTATTTT. It specifies CASSLDAPETQYF.

As concerns this clone: At one boundary the junction diverges from the germline segment, which might be a read error. The gene calls are TRBV5-1 and TRBJ2-5, with D possibly called TRBD1 or TRBD2 (5 bases each). Germline V gives CDR1 SGHRS, CDR2 YFSETQ. This CDR3 comprises 15 residues. The CDR3 coding sequence is TGCGCCAGCACCTTGAGGGGATTACGCCAAGAGACCCAGTACTTC. Protein: CASTLRGLRQETQYF.

This clone was seen just once. The V gene is TRBV13, the J gene TRBJ2-5; TRBD2 aligns across 10 bases. CDR3 size: 19 residues. The trim removed 1 base at V and 0 bases at J, leaving 11 bases unmatched. CDR1 PRHDT and CDR2 FYEKMQ come from the germline V gene (reference sequence). CDR3 protein: CASSLAWSGRAWDQETQYF. In DNA, the CDR3 is TGTGCCAGCAGCTTAGCGTGGAGCGGGAGGGCTTGGGACCAAGAGACCCAGTACTTC.

This clone was recorded a few times. The V and J genes are TRBV9 and TRBJ2-2; TRBD1 agrees at 11 bases. There are 15 residues in the CDR3. With 3 bases clipped from V and 8 bases from J, the junction kept 6 bases outside the gene matches. The germline V gene encodes CDR1 SGDLS and CDR2 YYNGEE. CDR3 sequence (DNA): TGTGCCAGCAGCGCCGGACAGGGGGCGGGGGGGGAGCTGTTTTTT. Translated, it gives CASSAGQGAGGELFF.

In its sample, this clone was seen a few times. The chain is built from TRBV15 and TRBJ2-3; D perhaps matches TRBD2 (7 bases). With 5 bases removed from V and 1 base from J, the gap between germline ends came to 13 bases. CDR1 is LNHNV and CDR2 is YYDKDF in the germline V gene (reference sequence). The length of the CDR3 is 15 residues. The CDR3 sequence is CATSARGPGTDTQYF. As DNA, the CDR3 is TGTGCCACCAGCGCGCGGGGGCCCGGCACAGATACGCAGTATTTT.

This clone has more than one count but fewer than ten. This chain joins TRBV6-1 and TRBJ1-1; D call uncertain. CDR1 and CDR2 (germline): MNHNS, SASEGT. CDR3 length: 14 residues. The V end lost 4 bases, the J end lost 5 bases, and 14 bases lay between the germline ends. The CDR3 nucleotides are TGTGCCAGCAGTGCAATCCACACGGGGACTGAAGCTTTCTTT. Translated: CASSAIHTGTEAFF.

The chain has TRBV18 and TRBJ1-1; the match to TRBD1 covers 8 bases. Germline CDR1 and CDR2: KGHSH and LQKENI. The ends lost 3 bases at V and 1 base at J; junction bases unmatched: 7. The CDR3 runs to 16 residues. CDR3 protein: CASSPADRGQNTEAFF. The DNA for the CDR3 is TGTGCCAGCTCACCGGCTGACAGGGGCCAGAACACTGAAGCTTTCTTT.

This chain links TRBV6-5 with TRBJ1-1; D not resolved. V was trimmed by 5 bases and J by 5 bases, leaving 18 bases between them. CDR1 MNHEY and CDR2 SVGAGI come from the germline V gene. There are 15 residues in the CDR3. The CDR3 DNA reads as TGTGCCAGCAGTCCTAATGGACCCTCGGGGACTGAAGCTTTCTTT. This gives the protein CASSPNGPSGTEAFF.

V gene TRBV11-2 combines with J gene TRBJ2-1; 12 nucleotides match TRBD2. Germline CDR1 is SGHAT and CDR2 is FQNNGV. Trimming at V came to 3 bases and at J to 8 bases, leaving 8 bases not matched to a gene. CDR3 length: 16 amino acids. In nucleotides, the CDR3 is TGTGCCAGCAGCTTGGGGCGACTAGCGGGAGTTGATGAGCAGTTCTTC. It codes for CASSLGRLAGVDEQFF.

V usage is TRBV18 and J usage is TRBJ2-7; unclear D gene. CDR3 length: 15 amino acids. The germline gives CDR1 KGHSH, CDR2 LQKENI. V shed 6 bases and J shed 3 bases, with 18 bases lying between them. CDR3 DNA sequence: TGTGCCAGCTCTCCCACCCGGGTGGCAGTCTACGAGCAGTACTTC. This sequence encodes CASSPTRVAVYEQYF.

The chain employs TRBV7-8 and TRBJ2-1, with 9 bases aligning to TRBD1. This CDR3 is built from 16 residues. CDR1 and CDR2 (germline): SGHVS, FQNEAQ. J was trimmed by 8 bases and V by 2 bases; bases with no gene match: 10. CDR3: CASSLTWDRVLDEQFF. As DNA, the CDR3 is TGTGCCAGCAGCTTAACATGGGACAGGGTCTTGGATGAGCAGTTCTTC.

This clone has just one count. The rearrangement links TRBV29-1 to TRBJ2-7, with 10 bases that match TRBD1. This CDR3 spans 13 amino acids. The V segment lost 2 bases and the J segment 12 bases; nucleotides outside the gene matches: 10. The germline V gene has CDR1 SQVTM and CDR2 ANQGSEA. CDR3 amino acids: CSVELDRGSASYF. DNA of the CDR3: TGCAGCGTTGAACTGGACAGGGGGTCGGCCTCGTACTTC.

This chain connects TRBV10-2 to TRBJ2-2; weak D call: TRBD2 (5 bases). V lost 9 bases and J 1 base, leaving 9 bases between the germline ends. The germline V gene has CDR1 WSHSY and CDR2 SAAADI. CDR3 length: 13 residues. This CDR3 is CASRGVNTGELFF. The CDR3, as DNA: TGCGCCAGTCGGGGTGTGAACACCGGGGAGCTGTTTTTT.

This clone has just a few counts. The rearrangement links TRBV4-3 to TRBJ1-2; D gene ambiguous. The CDR3 is made up of 13 amino acids. The V end lost 1 base, the J end lost 3 bases, and 6 bases lay between the germline ends. CDR1 is LGHNA, CDR2 YSLEER, per germline. CDR3 DNA: TGCGCCAGCAGCCAAGTGGGAGACTATGGCTACACCTTC. Encoded protein: CASSQVGDYGYTF.

The J gene is TRBJ1-2, the V gene TRBV29-1; 7 bases match TRBD1. CDR1 and CDR2 (germline): SQVTM, ANQGSEA. V trimming: 2 bases; J trimming: 5 bases; junction bases outside the gene matches: 5. The CDR3 has 13 residues. CDR3: CSVETGVVYGYTF. The CDR3 nucleotides read TGCAGCGTTGAAACAGGGGTTGTATATGGCTACACCTTC.

This clone was observed a few times. This chain links TRBV5-4 with TRBJ2-7, with D possibly matching TRBD2 (5 bases). This CDR3 contains 15 residues. Germline values: CDR1 SGHNT, CDR2 YYREEE (reference sequence). V was cut by 0 bases and J by 1 base, with 11 bases left in between. In nucleotides, the CDR3 is TGTGCCAGCAGCTTGGGGGCGGGTCGGTCCTACGAGCAGTACTTC. It translates to CASSLGAGRSYEQYF.

The rearrangement uses TRBV11-2 and TRBJ2-2; D is unclear. The CDR3 is 15 residues long. V was cut by 5 bases and J by 2 bases, with 12 bases left in between. Germline lookup yields CDR1 SGHAT and CDR2 FQNNGV. In DNA, the CDR3 is TGTGCCAGCAGCCTGCAAGGTAGCAACACCGGGGAGCTGTTTTTT. Protein product: CASSLQGSNTGELFF.

CDR3 in DNA: TGTGCCAGCAACCGACAGGGGATGAACACTGAAGCTTTCTTT. It specifies CASNRQGMNTEAFF. The V and J genes are TRBV6-5 and TRBJ1-1, with 8 bases fitting TRBD1. Per the germline V gene, CDR1 is MNHEY and CDR2 is SVGAGI. The CDR3 is made up of 14 amino acids. The J segment lost 0 bases and the V segment lost 7 bases, leaving 4 bases of the junction unmatched.

This clone was seen a few times. CDR3 nucleotides: TGTGCCAGCAGTGCCGTAATCGGTCAACGTAACACAGATACGCAGTATTTT. The encoded protein is CASSAVIGQRNTDTQYF. The chain employs TRBV6-1 and TRBJ2-3; D is undetermined. The CDR3 contains 17 residues. V was shortened by 4 bases and J by 2 bases, with 19 bases between the two germline ends. Germline V gives CDR1 MNHNS, CDR2 SASEGT.

The rearrangement links TRBV5-6 to TRBJ2-7, with D maybe TRBD2 (6 bases). Germline V lookup: CDR1 SGHDT, CDR2 YYEEEE. Trimming shortened V by 0 bases and J by 2 bases, and 21 bases separated the two germline ends. The length of the CDR3 is 18 residues. The CDR3 nucleotides read TGTGCCAGCAGCTTGGAGGGTGTCATAGCGGAACTTCCCTACGAGCAGTACTTC. This translates into CASSLEGVIAELPYEQYF.